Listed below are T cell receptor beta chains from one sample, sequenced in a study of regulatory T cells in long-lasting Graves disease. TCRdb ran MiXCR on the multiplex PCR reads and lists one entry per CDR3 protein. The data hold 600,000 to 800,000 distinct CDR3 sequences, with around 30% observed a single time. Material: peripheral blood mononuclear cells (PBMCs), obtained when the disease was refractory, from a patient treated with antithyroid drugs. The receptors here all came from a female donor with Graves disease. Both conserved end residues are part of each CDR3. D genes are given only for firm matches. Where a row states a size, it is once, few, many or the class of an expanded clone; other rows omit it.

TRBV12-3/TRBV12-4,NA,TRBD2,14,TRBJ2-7,TGTGCCAGCAAAAGGCGGGAGGCCTCCTACGAGCAGTACTTC,CASKRREASYEQYF
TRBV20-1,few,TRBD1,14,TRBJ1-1,TGCAGTGCTAGATTGAGGGGGCGCCGAACTGAAGCTTTCTTT,CSARLRGRRTEAFF
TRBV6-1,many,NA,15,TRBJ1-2,TGTGCCAGCATTGGTCTCACCCGGGGCAACTATGGCTACACCTTC,CASIGLTRGNYGYTF
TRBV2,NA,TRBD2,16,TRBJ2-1,TGTGCCAGCACGGGCTTATTTGGGAGGGCCGGGAATGAGCAGTTCTTC,CASTGLFGRAGNEQFF
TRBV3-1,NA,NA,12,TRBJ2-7,TGTGCCAGCAGCCCCTCGGGGGCCGAGCAGTACTTC,CASSPSGAEQYF
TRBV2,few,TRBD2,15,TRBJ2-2,TGTGCCAGCAAGTCGGGAGGCGGAGTTTTCGGGGAGCTGTTTTTT,CASKSGGGVFGELFF
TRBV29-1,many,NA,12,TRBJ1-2,TGCAGCGTTGGCAGCGCCAACTATGGCTACACCTTC,CSVGSANYGYTF
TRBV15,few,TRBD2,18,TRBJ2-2,TGTGCCACATATTCACTAGCGGGAGAGAGTGTGAACACCGGGGAGCTGTTTTTT,CATYSLAGESVNTGELFF
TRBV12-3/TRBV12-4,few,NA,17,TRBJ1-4,TGTGCCAGCAGGGGAGGGCGTCAACTCTCAACTAATGAAAAACTGTTTTTT,CASRGGRQLSTNEKLFF
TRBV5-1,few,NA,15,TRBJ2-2,TGCGCCAGCAGCTTGGCGACAGGAAACACCGGGGAGCTGTTTTTT,CASSLATGNTGELFF
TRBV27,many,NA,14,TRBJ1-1,TGTGCCAGCAGTTTCACAGGGTACGACACTGAAGCTTTCTTT,CASSFTGYDTEAFF
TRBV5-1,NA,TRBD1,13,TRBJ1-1,TGCGCCAGCAGCTGGACAGGGCCCACTGAAGCTTTCTTT,CASSWTGPTEAFF
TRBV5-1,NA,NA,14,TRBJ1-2,TGCGCCAGCACCCTCGCAGGGAGTCTGGGCGGCTACACCTTC,CASTLAGSLGGYTF
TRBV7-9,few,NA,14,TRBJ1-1,TGTGCCAGCAGCTTCAGTGGGAGTGGGACTGAAGCTTTCTTT,CASSFSGSGTEAFF
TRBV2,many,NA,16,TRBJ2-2,TGTGCCAGCAGTGAAGCGAAGGACGTGAACACCGGGGAGCTGTTTTTT,CASSEAKDVNTGELFF
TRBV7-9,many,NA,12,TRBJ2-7,TGTGCCAGCAGCTTACCTGGTTTCGAGCAGTACTTC,CASSLPGFEQYF
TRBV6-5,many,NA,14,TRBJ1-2,TGTGCCAGCAGTTACGGTATTGAAGGTGGTGGCTACACCTTC,CASSYGIEGGGYTF
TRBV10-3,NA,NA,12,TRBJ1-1,TGTGCCATCAGTGAGCTCGACACTGAAGCTTTCTTT,CAISELDTEAFF
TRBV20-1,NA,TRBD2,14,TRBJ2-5,TGCAGTGCTGGTATTGGGGGGGGAGATGAGACCCAGTACTTC,CSAGIGGGDETQYF
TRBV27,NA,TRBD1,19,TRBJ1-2,TGTGCCAGCAGTTCCACCCCCCGGGACAGGGGAGGCCTGGGCTATGGCTACACCTTC,CASSSTPRDRGGLGYGYTF